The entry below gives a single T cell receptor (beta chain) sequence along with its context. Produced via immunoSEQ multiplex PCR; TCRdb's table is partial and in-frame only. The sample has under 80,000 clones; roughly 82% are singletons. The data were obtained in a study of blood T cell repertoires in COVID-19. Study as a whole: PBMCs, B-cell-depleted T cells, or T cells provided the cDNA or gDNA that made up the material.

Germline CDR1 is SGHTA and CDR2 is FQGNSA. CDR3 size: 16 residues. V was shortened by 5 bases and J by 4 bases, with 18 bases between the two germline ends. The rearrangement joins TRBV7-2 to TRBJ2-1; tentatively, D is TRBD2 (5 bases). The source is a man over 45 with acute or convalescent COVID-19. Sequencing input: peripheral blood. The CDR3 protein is CASSPTAGRSYNEQFF. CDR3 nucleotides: TGTGCCAGCAGCCCCACGGCGGGCAGGAGTTACAATGAGCAGTTCTTC.